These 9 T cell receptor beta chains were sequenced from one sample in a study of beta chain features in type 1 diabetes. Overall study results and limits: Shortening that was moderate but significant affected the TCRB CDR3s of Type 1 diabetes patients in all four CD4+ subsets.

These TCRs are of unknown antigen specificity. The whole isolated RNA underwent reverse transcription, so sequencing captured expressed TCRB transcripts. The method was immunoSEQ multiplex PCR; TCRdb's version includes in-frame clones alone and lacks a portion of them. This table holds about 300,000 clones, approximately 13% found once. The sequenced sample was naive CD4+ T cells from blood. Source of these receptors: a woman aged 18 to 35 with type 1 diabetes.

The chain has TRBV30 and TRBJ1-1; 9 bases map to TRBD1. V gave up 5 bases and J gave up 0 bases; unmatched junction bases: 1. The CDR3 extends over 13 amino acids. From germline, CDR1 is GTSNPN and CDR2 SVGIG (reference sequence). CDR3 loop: CAWGTGMNTEAFF. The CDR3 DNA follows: TGTGCCTGGGGGACAGGGATGAACACTGAAGCTTTCTTT.

The CDR3 coding sequence is TGTGCCAGCAGCTTAGGTGTTAGCGGGAGGGTCGAGCAGTACGTC. It encodes CASSLGVSGRVEQYV. The V call is TRBV7-2, the J call TRBJ2-7; TRBD2 matches 11 bases. CDR1 SGHTA and CDR2 FQGNSA come from the germline V gene. The CDR3 has 15 residues. J gave up 6 bases and V 1 base, and 5 bases lay outside the gene matches.

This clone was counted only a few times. CDR3 region: CASSSSRQETQYF. In DNA form, the CDR3 reads TGTGCCAGCAGCTCTAGCCGTCAAGAGACCCAGTACTTC. The chain carries TRBV11-3 and TRBJ2-5, with TRBD2 as a possible D gene (5 bases). The CDR3 is 13 residues long. Germline CDR1 and CDR2: SGHNT and YENEEA. V was shortened by 4 bases and J by 2 bases, with 8 bases between the two germline ends.

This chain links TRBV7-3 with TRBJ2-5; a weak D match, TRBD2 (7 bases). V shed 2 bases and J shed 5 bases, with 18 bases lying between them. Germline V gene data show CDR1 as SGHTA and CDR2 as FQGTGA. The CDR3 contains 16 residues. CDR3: CASSLGRGRETETQYF. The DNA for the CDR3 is TGTGCCAGCAGCTTAGGTCGGGGGCGGGAGACGGAGACCCAGTACTTC.

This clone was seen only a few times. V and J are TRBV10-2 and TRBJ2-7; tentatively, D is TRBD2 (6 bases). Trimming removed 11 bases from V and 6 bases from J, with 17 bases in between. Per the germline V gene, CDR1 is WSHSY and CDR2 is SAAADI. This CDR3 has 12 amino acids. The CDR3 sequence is CAPGPGVCEQYV. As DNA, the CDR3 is TGCGCCCCGGGTCCGGGAGTATGCGAGCAGTACGTC.

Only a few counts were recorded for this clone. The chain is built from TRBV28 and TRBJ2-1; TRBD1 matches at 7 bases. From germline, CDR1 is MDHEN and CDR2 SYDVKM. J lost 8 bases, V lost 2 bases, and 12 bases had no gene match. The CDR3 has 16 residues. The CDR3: CASSLGGTVLGHEQFF. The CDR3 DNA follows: TGTGCCAGCAGTTTAGGTGGGACAGTCCTGGGACATGAGCAGTTCTTC.

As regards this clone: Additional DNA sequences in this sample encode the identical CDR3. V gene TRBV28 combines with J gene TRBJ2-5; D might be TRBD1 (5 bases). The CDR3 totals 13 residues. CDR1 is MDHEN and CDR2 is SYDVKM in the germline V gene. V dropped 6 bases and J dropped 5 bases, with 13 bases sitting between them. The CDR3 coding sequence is TGTGCCAGCAGCCGTCAGGGTGGGGAGACCCAGTACTTC. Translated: CASSRQGGETQYF. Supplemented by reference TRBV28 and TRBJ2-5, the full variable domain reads DVKVTQSSRYLVKRTGEKVFLECVQDMDHENMFWYRQDPGLGLRLIYFSYDVKMKEKGDIPEGYSVSREKKERFSLILESASTNQTSMYLCASSRQGGETQYFGPGTRLLVL.

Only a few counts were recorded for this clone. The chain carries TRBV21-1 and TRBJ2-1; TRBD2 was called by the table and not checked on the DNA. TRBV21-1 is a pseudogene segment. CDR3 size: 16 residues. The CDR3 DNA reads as TGTGCCAGCAGCAAATTCCGACTAGCGGGTGTGAATGAGCAGTTCTTC. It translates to CASSKFRLAGVNEQFF.

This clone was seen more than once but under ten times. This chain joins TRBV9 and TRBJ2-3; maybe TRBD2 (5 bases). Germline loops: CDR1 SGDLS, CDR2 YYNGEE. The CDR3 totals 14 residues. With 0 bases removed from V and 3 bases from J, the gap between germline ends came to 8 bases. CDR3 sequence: CASSVDLATDTQYF. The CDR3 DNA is TGTGCCAGCAGCGTAGACCTAGCAACAGATACGCAGTATTTT. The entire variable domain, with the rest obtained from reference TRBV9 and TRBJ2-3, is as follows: DSGVTQTPKHLITATGQRVTLRCSPRSGDLSVYWYQQSLDQGLQFLIQYYNGEERAKGNILERFSAQQFPDLHSELNLSSLELGDSALYFCASSVDLATDTQYFGPGTRLTVL.